These T cell receptor beta chains were read from a single sample in a study of cytomegalovirus exposure and HLA in healthy donors. The assay was immunoSEQ multiplex PCR, and TCRdb's table has in-frame clones only and misses some. The sample holds about 130,000 clones, 82% seen once. The sequenced sample was PBMCs. The receptors stem from a male donor in good health and CMV-seropositive. The CDR3 runs from the conserved cysteine through the conserved F or W. D genes are given only for firm matches. Clone size is stated in some rows and not others, as once, few, many or a class when expanded.

D gene: TRBD2; V gene: TRBV11-2; clone size: NA; J gene: TRBJ2-7; CDR3 protein: CASSLGRTSGCEQYF; CDR3 DNA: TGTGCCAGCAGCTTAGGAAGGACTAGCGGGTGCGAGCAGTACTTC
D gene: NA; V gene: TRBV5-4; clone size: NA; J gene: TRBJ1-1; CDR3 protein: CASSLDRGGHTEAFF; CDR3 DNA: TGTGCCAGCAGCTTGGACCGCGGGGGGCATACTGAAGCTTTCTTT
D gene: TRBD2; V gene: TRBV4-2; clone size: few; J gene: TRBJ2-7; CDR3 protein: CASSLTSATYEQYF; CDR3 DNA: TGTGCCAGCAGCCTAACTAGCGCCACCTACGAGCAGTACTTC
D gene: TRBD1; V gene: TRBV10-3; clone size: NA; J gene: TRBJ1-5; CDR3 protein: CAISPDGQGVGTYNQPQHF; CDR3 DNA: TGTGCCATCAGCCCAGACGGACAGGGGGTCGGGACATACAATCAGCCCCAGCATTTT
D gene: NA; V gene: TRBV30; clone size: NA; J gene: TRBJ2-7; CDR3 protein: CAWEPGVPYEQYF; CDR3 DNA: TGTGCCTGGGAACCAGGGGTTCCCTACGAGCAGTACTTC
D gene: NA; V gene: TRBV25-1; clone size: NA; J gene: TRBJ1-5; CDR3 protein: CASSEGSGYQPQHF; CDR3 DNA: TGTGCCAGCAGTGAAGGGTCAGGCTATCAGCCCCAGCATTTT
D gene: TRBD2; V gene: TRBV18; clone size: NA; J gene: TRBJ2-3; CDR3 protein: CASSTNLAGGTDTQYF; CDR3 DNA: TGTGCCAGCTCAACAAACCTAGCGGGAGGGACAGATACGCAGTATTTT
D gene: NA; V gene: TRBV7-9; clone size: NA; J gene: TRBJ1-2; CDR3 protein: CASSLGGEGNYGYTF; CDR3 DNA: TGTGCCAGCAGCTTAGGTGGGGAGGGGAACTATGGCTACACCTTC
D gene: NA; V gene: TRBV6-6; clone size: NA; J gene: TRBJ2-1; CDR3 protein: CASRTLYNEQFF; CDR3 DNA: TGTGCCAGCAGGACACTCTACAATGAGCAGTTCTTC
D gene: TRBD2; V gene: TRBV11-2; clone size: few; J gene: TRBJ2-7; CDR3 protein: CASSARLAGGEQYF; CDR3 DNA: TGTGCCAGCAGCGCCAGACTAGCGGGAGGGGAGCAGTACTTC
D gene: NA; V gene: TRBV7-9; clone size: NA; J gene: TRBJ2-5; CDR3 protein: CASSLRLIRVETQYF; CDR3 DNA: TGTGCCAGCAGCTTAAGACTCATTCGGGTGGAGACCCAGTACTTC
D gene: NA; V gene: TRBV10-3; clone size: NA; J gene: TRBJ2-7; CDR3 protein: CAISVTGAGSYEQYF; CDR3 DNA: TGTGCCATCAGTGTCACGGGAGCAGGATCCTACGAGCAGTACTTC
D gene: TRBD2; V gene: TRBV18; clone size: once; J gene: TRBJ2-7; CDR3 protein: CASSLGLAGVSYEQYF; CDR3 DNA: TGTGCCAGCTCACTCGGACTAGCGGGAGTGTCCTACGAGCAGTACTTC
D gene: NA; V gene: TRBV6-1; clone size: NA; J gene: TRBJ1-1; CDR3 protein: CASSEDTDPEAFF; CDR3 DNA: TGTGCCAGCAGTGAAGATACAGATCCAGAAGCTTTCTTT
D gene: NA; V gene: TRBV4-3; clone size: NA; J gene: TRBJ2-7; CDR3 protein: CASSQDASVSYEQYF; CDR3 DNA: TGCGCCAGCAGCCAAGATGCTAGCGTCTCCTACGAGCAGTACTTC
D gene: TRBD1; V gene: TRBV7-2; clone size: NA; J gene: TRBJ2-2; CDR3 protein: CASSSQGAWGTLNGGELFF; CDR3 DNA: TGTGCCAGCAGCTCACAGGGGGCGTGGGGGACGCTGAACGGCGGGGAGCTGTTTTTT
D gene: TRBD2; V gene: TRBV6-5; clone size: NA; J gene: TRBJ2-7; CDR3 protein: CASSPTSGRAYEQYF; CDR3 DNA: TGTGCCAGCAGCCCAACTAGCGGGAGGGCCTACGAGCAGTACTTC
D gene: NA; V gene: TRBV5-1; clone size: NA; J gene: TRBJ2-1; CDR3 protein: CASSQEGQPHNEQFF; CDR3 DNA: TGCGCCAGCAGCCAGGAAGGACAGCCGCACAATGAGCAGTTCTTC
D gene: TRBD1; V gene: TRBV19; clone size: NA; J gene: TRBJ2-5; CDR3 protein: CASSIGTGLETQYF; CDR3 DNA: TGTGCCAGTAGTATTGGGACAGGGCTAGAGACCCAGTACTTC
D gene: NA; V gene: TRBV30; clone size: NA; J gene: TRBJ2-3; CDR3 protein: CAWSVDRADTQYF; CDR3 DNA: TGTGCCTGGAGTGTAGACCGGGCAGATACGCAGTATTTT
D gene: TRBD1; V gene: TRBV7-9; clone size: NA; J gene: TRBJ2-7; CDR3 protein: CASTKSTGANEQYF; CDR3 DNA: TGTGCCAGTACCAAATCGACAGGGGCTAACGAGCAGTACTTC
D gene: NA; V gene: TRBV7-2; clone size: NA; J gene: TRBJ2-7; CDR3 protein: CASSLLGGSYEQYF; CDR3 DNA: TGTGCCAGCAGCTTATTGGGGGGCTCCTACGAGCAGTACTTC
D gene: NA; V gene: TRBV5-1; clone size: NA; J gene: TRBJ2-7; CDR3 protein: CASSFRLGEFDEQYF; CDR3 DNA: TGCGCCAGCAGCTTCCGACTAGGGGAGTTCGACGAGCAGTACTTC
D gene: TRBD2; V gene: TRBV19; clone size: NA; J gene: TRBJ2-5; CDR3 protein: CASSPGTSEQLKETQYF; CDR3 DNA: TGTGCCAGTAGCCCCGGGACTAGCGAACAACTGAAAGAGACCCAGTACTTC
D gene: NA; V gene: TRBV7-9; clone size: NA; J gene: TRBJ2-7; CDR3 protein: CSSSFSGYEQYF; CDR3 DNA: TGTTCCAGCAGCTTTAGCGGCTACGAGCAGTACTTC
D gene: NA; V gene: TRBV9; clone size: NA; J gene: TRBJ2-1; CDR3 protein: CASSAGTGGDEQFF; CDR3 DNA: TGTGCCAGCAGCGCGGGTACTGGAGGGGATGAGCAGTTCTTC
D gene: TRBD1; V gene: TRBV5-6; clone size: NA; J gene: TRBJ1-6; CDR3 protein: CASSSSFDRGWSPLHF; CDR3 DNA: TGTGCCAGCAGCTCCTCTTTTGACAGGGGGTGGTCACCCCTCCACTTT
D gene: TRBD1; V gene: TRBV4-3; clone size: NA; J gene: TRBJ2-1; CDR3 protein: CASSQERGPYNEQFF; CDR3 DNA: TGCGCCAGCAGCCAAGAAAGGGGGCCCTACAATGAGCAGTTCTTC
D gene: NA; V gene: TRBV28; clone size: few; J gene: TRBJ2-5; CDR3 protein: CASSTSGAGYQETQYF; CDR3 DNA: TGTGCCAGCAGTACTTCAGGGGCTGGGTACCAAGAGACCCAGTACTTC
D gene: NA; V gene: TRBV4-3; clone size: NA; J gene: TRBJ2-1; CDR3 protein: CASSQDSRLASGNEQFF; CDR3 DNA: TGCGCCAGCAGCCAAGATTCTCGGCTAGCGTCGGGCAATGAGCAGTTCTTC
D gene: NA; V gene: TRBV30; clone size: NA; J gene: TRBJ1-3; CDR3 protein: CAWGGVGNTIYF; CDR3 DNA: TGTGCCTGGGGGGGGGTCGGAAACACCATATATTTT